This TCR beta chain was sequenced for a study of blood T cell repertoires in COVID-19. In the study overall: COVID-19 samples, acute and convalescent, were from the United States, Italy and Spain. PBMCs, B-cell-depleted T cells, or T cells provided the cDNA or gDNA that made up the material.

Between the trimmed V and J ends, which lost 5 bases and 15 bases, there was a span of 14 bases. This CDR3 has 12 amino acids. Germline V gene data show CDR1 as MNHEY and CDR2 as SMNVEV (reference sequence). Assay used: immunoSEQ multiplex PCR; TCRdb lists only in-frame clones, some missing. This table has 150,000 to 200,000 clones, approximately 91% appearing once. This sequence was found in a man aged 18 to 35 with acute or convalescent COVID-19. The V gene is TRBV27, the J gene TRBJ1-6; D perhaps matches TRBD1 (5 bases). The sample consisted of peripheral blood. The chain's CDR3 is CASSPTGAILHF. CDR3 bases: TGTGCCAGCAGTCCTACTGGGGCGATCCTCCACTTT.